These 32 T cell receptor beta chains originate from one sample sequenced in a study of beta chain features in type 1 diabetes. The whole isolated RNA underwent reverse transcription, so sequencing captured expressed TCRB transcripts. Using immunoSEQ multiplex PCR, the repertoire was profiled, and TCRdb retains in-frame clones only, with some absent. Of some 230,000 clones detected, around 10% appear once; the ten largest clones hold approximately 0.035%. Specimen: naive CD4+ T cells from blood. The receptors derive from a woman younger than 35 in good health.

This clone was seen only once. The V and J genes are TRBV19 and TRBJ1-1; D gene unclear. This CDR3 spans 14 amino acids. Trimming shortened V by 5 bases and J by 4 bases, and 14 bases separated the two germline ends. CDR1 and CDR2 from the germline V gene are LNHDA and SQIVND (reference sequence). The CDR3 loop reads CASSRGYGSTEAFF. The DNA of the CDR3 is TGTGCCAGTAGTCGGGGATACGGTAGCACTGAAGCTTTCTTT.

The genes are TRBV7-2 and TRBJ2-1; the D gene is possibly TRBD2 (7 bases). Germline lookup yields CDR1 SGHTA and CDR2 FQGNSA. V lost 1 base and J 10 bases, leaving 17 bases between the germline ends. This CDR3 has 15 residues. The CDR3 nucleotides read TGTGCCAGCAGCTTAGTTGGGGGGGGCGTGTGGGAGCAGTTCTTC. Protein sequence: CASSLVGGGVWEQFF.

This rearrangement joins TRBV9 to TRBJ1-2; 7 nucleotides match TRBD1. CDR1 is SGDLS and CDR2 is YYNGEE in the germline V gene. The V gene end was trimmed by 0 bases and the J gene end by 7 bases; junction bases not matched to a gene: 9. The CDR3 consists of 15 residues. CDR3 sequence reads: CASSVEAQGVGGYTF. The CDR3 coding sequence is TGTGCCAGCAGCGTAGAAGCTCAGGGGGTAGGTGGCTACACCTTC.

The V and J genes are TRBV21-1 and TRBJ2-7; the DNA was not compared with TRBD1, the D call given in the table. TRBV21-1 constitutes a pseudogene. This CDR3 comprises 12 residues. CDR3 residues: CARRQGAYEQYF. The CDR3 nucleotides read TGTGCCAGACGACAGGGGGCATATGAGCAGTACTTC.

This clone was counted between two and nine times. The rearrangement joins TRBV19 to TRBJ2-4; 11 bases line up with TRBD1. Per the germline V gene, CDR1 is LNHDA and CDR2 is SQIVND (reference sequence). CDR3 length equals 14 residues. Trimming took 7 bases from V and 8 from J; bases not matched to a gene: 7. As DNA, the CDR3 is TGTGCCAGTAACTATGGACAGGGGGCGGACATTCAGTACTTC. It codes for CASNYGQGADIQYF. The full variable domain, completed using reference TRBV19 and TRBJ2-4, is DGGITQSPKYLFRKEGQNVTLSCEQNLNHDAMYWYRQDPGQGLRLIYYSQIVNDFQKGDIAEGYSVSREKKESFPLTVTSAQKNPTAFYLCASNYGQGADIQYFGAGTRLSVL.

This clone was counted a few times. The chain employs TRBV29-1 and TRBJ1-5; D gene unclear. Germline V gives CDR1 SQVTM, CDR2 ANQGSEA. With 4 bases removed from V and 5 bases from J, the gap between germline ends came to 9 bases. This CDR3 contains 12 residues. In DNA form, the CDR3 reads TGCAGCGTTGGAGAAGAGTATCAGCCCCAGCATTTT. Its translation is CSVGEEYQPQHF.

This chain links TRBV7-9 with TRBJ2-2, with a possible D match to TRBD2 (6 bases). Germline CDR1 SEHNR, CDR2 FQNEAQ (reference sequence). The length of the CDR3 is 17 residues. V lost 1 base and J 0 bases, leaving 12 bases between the germline ends. This CDR3 reads CASSLEAGRPNTGELFF. In DNA form, the CDR3 reads TGTGCCAGCAGCTTAGAGGCAGGGAGGCCGAACACCGGGGAGCTGTTTTTT.

This clone was seen repeatedly, ten times or more. This chain links TRBV7-9 with TRBJ1-1, with D possibly matching TRBD1 (6 bases). The V end was cut by 7 bases, the J end by 7 bases, with 10 bases between. The length of the CDR3 is 11 residues. CDR1 and CDR2 from the germline V gene are SEHNR and FQNEAQ (reference sequence). As DNA, the CDR3 is TGTGCCAGCATCCAACAGGGTGAAGCTTTCTTT. Translated, it gives CASIQQGEAFF.

The sample holds a few counts of this clone. The gene calls are TRBV6-1 and TRBJ2-7, with D possibly matching TRBD2 (5 bases). This CDR3 contains 16 residues. Per the germline V gene, CDR1 is MNHNS and CDR2 is SASEGT. The V end was cut by 3 bases, the J end by 4 bases, with 19 bases between. The CDR3 here is CASSDPPRALKYEQYF. DNA for the CDR3: TGTGCCAGCAGTGATCCTCCGCGGGCCCTCAAATACGAGCAGTACTTC.

This clone has just a few counts. J is TRBJ2-7 and V is TRBV29-1, with 8 bases identical to TRBD1. V gave up 7 bases and J gave up 7 bases; unmatched junction bases: 15. Per germline, CDR1 SQVTM and CDR2 ANQGSEA. The CDR3 covers 14 residues. The CDR3, as DNA: TGCAGCGCTATGAGTGGGGACAGGACGGATGAGCAGTACTTC. This encodes CSAMSGDRTDEQYF.

This chain links TRBV27 with TRBJ2-1; 7 positions agree with TRBD1. Trimming at V came to 4 bases and at J to 1 base, leaving 13 bases not matched to a gene. CDR1 and CDR2 (germline): MNHEY, SMNVEV (reference sequence). The CDR3 sequence is 18 residues long. CDR3 residues: CASSSVGLTGDSYNEQFF. CDR3 in DNA: TGTGCCAGCAGTTCCGTAGGCCTTACAGGGGATTCCTACAATGAGCAGTTCTTC.

This clone was seen repeatedly, ten times or more. CDR3 loop: CSVGLAEQYF. DNA for the CDR3: TGCAGCGTTGGACTCGCGGAGCAGTACTTC. The V and J genes are TRBV29-1 and TRBJ2-7; D call uncertain. Trimming stripped 4 bases from V and 7 bases from J, with 8 bases between. The CDR3 has 10 amino acids. Germline loops: CDR1 SQVTM, CDR2 ANQGSEA.

This clone was seen only a few times. The J gene is TRBJ1-1, the V gene TRBV7-9, with D perhaps TRBD1 (6 bases). CDR3 length equals 18 residues. CDR1 is SEHNR and CDR2 is FQNEAQ in the germline V gene (reference sequence). V shed 2 bases and J shed 1 base, with 20 bases lying between them. The CDR3 loop is CASSLLGGGRYANTEAFF. Here the CDR3 DNA reads TGTGCCAGCAGCTTATTAGGGGGTGGCCGTTATGCGAACACTGAAGCTTTCTTT.

This chain uses TRBV6-4 with TRBJ2-3, with D possibly matching TRBD2 (6 bases). The germline V and J ends were trimmed by 8 bases and 9 bases, with 18 bases remaining between them. Germline loops: CDR1 MRHNA, CDR2 SNTAGT. This CDR3 comprises 13 residues. CDR3 coding DNA: TGTGCCAGCTCCGGACTGCGGGGTAGGACGCAGTATTTT. This encodes CASSGLRGRTQYF.

This clone was counted between two and nine times. The chain couples TRBV30 to TRBJ1-1; TRBD1 matches 7 bases. Looked up from germline, CDR1 is GTSNPN and CDR2 is SVGIG (reference sequence). The CDR3 loop spans 13 amino acids. The J segment lost 1 base and the V segment lost 4 bases, leaving 3 bases of the junction unmatched. In nucleotides, the CDR3 is TGTGCCTGGAACAGGGGAAAGAACACTGAAGCTTTCTTT. It translates to CAWNRGKNTEAFF.

This chain joins TRBV27 and TRBJ1-5; a possible D gene is TRBD1 (5 bases). V was cut by 6 bases and J by 5 bases, with 17 bases left in between. Looked up from germline, CDR1 is MNHEY and CDR2 is SMNVEV (reference sequence). The CDR3 has 15 residues. The CDR3 nucleotides are TGTGCCAGCAGCCTTAGGGGTTGGGATGATCAGCCCCAGCATTTT. Translating gives CASSLRGWDDQPQHF.

In its sample, this clone was seen a few times. The chain carries TRBV18 and TRBJ1-2; possible D gene TRBD1, 6 bases. Per germline, CDR1 KGHSH and CDR2 LQKENI. Trimming took 0 bases from V and 2 from J, leaving 7 bases between them. The CDR3 sequence is 14 residues long. The CDR3 is CASSPPDRNYGYTF. CDR3 DNA: TGTGCCAGCTCACCACCGGACAGAAACTATGGCTACACCTTC. The full variable domain, its missing parts supplied by reference TRBV18 and TRBJ1-2, is NAGVMQNPRHLVRRRGQEARLRCSPMKGHSHVYWYRQLPEEGLKFMVYLQKENIIDESGMPKERFSAEFPKEGPSILRIQQVVRGDSAAYFCASSPPDRNYGYTFGSGTRLTVV.

The chain combines TRBV2 with TRBJ2-1; possible D gene TRBD2, 6 bases. The CDR3 runs to 16 residues. The ends were cut back, 4 bases at V and 1 base at J, with 14 bases in the middle. CDR1 and CDR2 from the germline V gene are SNHLY and FYNNEI. In DNA, the CDR3 is TGTGCCAGCAGTGGGGGGGATTTCCCGTCCTACAATGAGCAGTTCTTC. Its protein is CASSGGDFPSYNEQFF.

This clone was counted a few times. V usage is TRBV19 and J usage is TRBJ2-6; D is unresolved. The CDR3 is 12 amino acids. The V end lost 5 bases, the J end lost 5 bases, and 4 bases lay between the germline ends. Germline CDR1 is LNHDA and CDR2 is SQIVND (reference sequence). CDR3 sequence reads: CASSEWANVLTF. The CDR3 coding sequence is TGTGCCAGTAGTGAGTGGGCCAACGTCCTGACTTTC.

This chain links TRBV6-5 with TRBJ1-5, with TRBD1 matching over 9 bases. Germline assignment: CDR1 MNHEY and CDR2 SVGAGI. Trimming removed 5 bases from V and 3 bases from J; junction bases left unmatched: 2. This CDR3 contains 14 residues. The CDR3 coding sequence is TGTGCCAGCAGTCGGGACAGGGTCAATCAGCCCCAGCATTTT. Its translation is CASSRDRVNQPQHF.

The chain couples TRBV30 to TRBJ1-4; 8 positions match TRBD1. The CDR3 is 13 amino acids. V shed 6 bases, J shed 8 bases, and the junction held 8 bases outside the gene matches. The germline gives CDR1 GTSNPN, CDR2 SVGIG (reference sequence). CDR3 bases: TGTGCCTGTACAGACAGGGGTAGAGAAAAACTGTTTTTT. Its translation: CACTDRGREKLFF.

This chain connects TRBV2 to TRBJ2-3; D is perhaps TRBD1 (6 bases). The CDR3 runs to 14 residues. Germline V gene data show CDR1 as SNHLY and CDR2 as FYNNEI. Trimming stripped 6 bases from V and 4 bases from J, with 14 bases between. CDR3 in DNA: TGTGCCAGCAGGCCAACAGGGTTCGCAGATACGCAGTATTTT. This translates into CASRPTGFADTQYF.

CDR3 loop: CASSEQLGFYGYTF. CDR3 nucleotides: TGTGCCAGCAGTGAACAGCTAGGATTCTATGGCTACACCTTC. The rearrangement links TRBV6-1 to TRBJ1-2, with D unclear. Trimming cost V 2 bases and J 4 bases, with 11 bases left between them. Per germline, CDR1 MNHNS and CDR2 SASEGT. The CDR3 totals 14 residues.

The sample holds a few counts of this clone. CDR3 sequence: CASRRAGGLPGANVLTF. DNA for the CDR3: TGTGCCAGCAGAAGGGCGGGAGGGCTACCTGGGGCCAACGTCCTGACTTTC. V is TRBV2 and J is TRBJ2-6; 9 bases fit TRBD2. Germline-derived CDR1 and CDR2 are SNHLY and FYNNEI. There are 17 residues in the CDR3. The trim removed 6 bases at V and 2 bases at J, leaving 8 bases unmatched.

This clone has more than one count but fewer than ten. The chain employs TRBV10-3 and TRBJ2-7; TRBD1 aligns across 9 bases. With V trimmed by 3 bases and J by 3 bases, 6 bases remained unmatched. This CDR3 comprises 15 residues. Germline CDR1 ENHRY, CDR2 SYGVKD. CDR3 loop: CAISDGTGRNYEQYF. The CDR3, as DNA: TGTGCCATCAGTGACGGGACAGGGAGGAACTACGAGCAGTACTTC.

The CDR3 coding sequence is TGTGCCAGCAGCCCGAGGGAGAACACTGAAGCTTTCTTT. Its protein is CASSPRENTEAFF. The chain has TRBV6-6 and TRBJ1-1; D ambiguous. The CDR3 runs 13 residues. Trimming cost V 6 bases and J 1 base, with 9 bases left between them. From germline, CDR1 is MNHNY and CDR2 SVGAGI (reference sequence).

The rearrangement joins TRBV6-1 to TRBJ2-3; D may be TRBD2 (6 bases). V was trimmed by 3 bases and J by 4 bases, leaving 14 bases between them. CDR1 is MNHNS, CDR2 SASEGT, per germline. The CDR3 length is 15 residues. The DNA of the CDR3 is TGTGCCAGCAGTGAGTCAACGGGAGCTGCAGATACGCAGTATTTT. Translation: CASSESTGAADTQYF.

The sample holds a few counts of this clone. V gene TRBV11-3 combines with J gene TRBJ2-1; no clear D gene. CDR3 length equals 13 residues. Germline V gene lookup returns CDR1 SGHNT and CDR2 YENEEA. V was cut by 4 bases and J by 8 bases, with 12 bases left in between. The CDR3 here is CASSSRVDDEQFF. CDR3 DNA sequence: TGTGCCAGCAGCTCCCGGGTCGACGATGAGCAGTTCTTC.

The chain has TRBV5-4 and TRBJ2-2; possibly TRBD1 for D (5 bases). V gave up 4 bases and J gave up 0 bases, with 13 bases separating them. From germline, CDR1 is SGHNT and CDR2 YYREEE (reference sequence). The CDR3 is made up of 16 amino acids. The CDR3 region has the DNA TGTGCCAGCAGCCCAACTCGGACACCGAACACCGGGGAGCTGTTTTTT. Translating it yields CASSPTRTPNTGELFF.

The sample holds a few counts of this clone. CDR3 nucleotides: TGTGCCAGCAGCTTATTTGTAGCGGAAGAGACCCAGTACTTC. The encoded protein is CASSLFVAEETQYF. V and J are TRBV7-2 and TRBJ2-5, with D tentatively TRBD2 (6 bases). Germline CDR1 is SGHTA and CDR2 is FQGNSA. V was clipped by 2 bases and J by 3 bases, with 10 bases between them. The CDR3 loop spans 14 amino acids.

The chain is built from TRBV2 and TRBJ2-7; maybe TRBD2 (6 bases). This CDR3 is built from 13 residues. Trimming removed 7 bases from V and 6 bases from J, with 16 bases in between. The germline CDR1 and CDR2 sequences are SNHLY and FYNNEI. Written as DNA, the CDR3 is TGTGCCAGCATGGAGGGGAGGATAAGCGAGCAGTACTTC. It translates to CASMEGRISEQYF.

The rearrangement links TRBV7-9 to TRBJ2-7; D possibly corresponds to TRBD1 (5 bases). Per the germline V gene, CDR1 is SEHNR and CDR2 is FQNEAQ (reference sequence). V was clipped by 5 bases and J by 6 bases, with 20 bases between them. This CDR3 has 15 residues. CDR3 nucleotides: TGTGCCAGCAGCCCCAGGGATACATGGCCCTCCGAGCAGTACTTC. It translates to CASSPRDTWPSEQYF.